The next 27 T cell receptor beta chains were all read from a single sample in a study of tumor-infiltrating lymphocytes in primary liver carcinoma. Production of TCR beta cDNA used approximately 480 ng total RNA together with a constant-region primer. Modified slightly, ARM-PCR produced TCR beta libraries over three nested multiplex PCR rounds. TRBV1-TRBV30 forward primers paired with a C-beta reverse primer were used in the first two PCR rounds, which ran roughly 9 cycles each. Using its own MiXCR run on the multiplex PCR reads, TCRdb lists one record per CDR3 protein. The sample gives 250,000 to 400,000 distinct CDR3 sequences, approximately 65% of which show up once; about 8.4% is in the top ten. Blood RNA originated from unsorted whole blood, with germline DNA additionally extracted. The specimen was peripheral blood. These receptors all come from a man in his forties or fifties with primary liver carcinoma and hepatitis B virus infection.

The chain is built from TRBV11-2 and TRBJ2-3, with TRBD1 as a possible D gene (5 bases). Germline V gives CDR1 SGHAT, CDR2 FQNNGV. V gave up 10 bases and J gave up 0 bases, with 20 bases separating them. The CDR3 has 16 residues. CDR3 nucleotides: TGTGCCAATAGCAGAAGAAGTACAGGTAGCACAGATACGCAGTATTTT. It specifies CANSRRSTGSTDTQYF. Variable domain in full (rest from reference TRBV11-2 and TRBJ2-3): EAGVAQSPRYKIIEKRQSVAFWCNPISGHATLYWYQQILGQGPKLLIQFQNNGVVDDSQLPKDRFSAERLKGVDSTLKIQPAKLEDSAVYLCANSRRSTGSTDTQYFGPGTRLTVL.

Of note for this clonotype: Relative to the germline gene, one junction end is altered; a read error may explain this. V is TRBV5-6 and J is TRBJ1-1, with D possibly being TRBD1 (5 bases). Germline CDR1 reads SGHDT; CDR2 reads YYEEEE. CDR3 size: 15 residues. The CDR3, as DNA: TGTGCCAGCAGCCCAGAGGGGCACCCGAACATTGAAGCTTTCTTT. It codes for CASSPEGHPNIEAFF.

A note on this clonotype: At one of its ends the junction is not consistent with the germline gene, which may arise from a read error. This rearrangement joins TRBV11-2 to TRBJ2-6; TRBD1 is a possible D gene (5 bases). CDR1 is SGHAT, CDR2 FQNNGV, per germline. The CDR3 is 16 residues long. The CDR3 spells CSSSLSSGIGANVLTF. The DNA for the CDR3 is TGTTCCAGCAGCTTATCGTCAGGGATTGGGGCCAACGTCCTTACTTTC.

Note on this clonotype: A much larger clone lies one base from this, so it may be a read error. The J gene is TRBJ2-1, the V gene TRBV29-1; no clear D. This CDR3 comprises 13 residues. The V gene lost 8 bases and the J gene lost 5 bases, with 16 bases spanning the gap. Germline loops: CDR1 SQVTM, CDR2 ANQGSEA. The CDR3 DNA reads TGCAGCCTCCTCAACACGACGGACAATGAGCAGTTCTTC. It specifies CSLLNTTDNEQFF.

A word on this clonotype: A read error may explain this, as a much larger clone is one base away. The chain carries TRBV6-6 and TRBJ2-6, with unresolved D. The CDR3 consists of 15 residues. Germline lookup yields CDR1 MNHNY and CDR2 SVGAGI (reference sequence). This CDR3 is CANSYSSSGANVLTF. The CDR3 DNA reads TGTGCCAACAGTTACTCGAGCTCTGGGGCCAACGTCCTGACTTTC.

This clonotype was seen only once. Mismatch with germline at one junction end may stem from a read error. CDR3 region: CASSPDHYELYF. The CDR3 DNA reads TGTGCCAGCAGCCCCGACCACTACGAGCTGTACTTC. J is TRBJ2-7 and V is TRBV11-1; D not resolved. Germline V gene data show CDR1 as SGHAT and CDR2 as FQDESV (reference sequence). This CDR3 spans 12 amino acids.

This clonotype was seen many times. The chain combines TRBV6-1 with TRBJ1-1; 7 bases map to TRBD1. Looked up from germline, CDR1 is MNHNS and CDR2 is SASEGT. Unmatched junction bases numbered 3, after V lost 7 bases and J lost 7 bases. CDR3 length equals 11 residues. CDR3 in DNA: TGTGCCAGCACCCGACAGGGTGAAGCTTTCTTT. Translated, it gives CASTRQGEAFF.

To note about this clonotype: The CDR3 end shows no conserved phenylalanine or tryptophan, and so a read error is likely. The DNA is omitted, as the CDR3 cannot be located on it reliably, and the CDR3 follows TCRdb's listing. The V call is TRBV6-9, the J call TRBJ1-2; the table's D call, TRBD1, has no DNA check behind it. Germline V CDR1 and CDR2: MNHGY, SVAAGI. The CDR3 spans 16 residues, counting both ends. The CDR3 reads CARSGSQQSINYGCTL.

This clonotype was counted between two and nine times. A much larger clone sits a single nucleotide away, making a read error possible. J is TRBJ2-5 and V is TRBV29-1, with 11 bases fitting TRBD1. CDR1 is SQVTM, CDR2 ANQGSEA, per germline. The CDR3 is made up of 14 amino acids. J lost 5 bases, V lost 8 bases, and 10 bases had no gene match. The CDR3 protein is CSTGTGGSRETQYF. CDR3 sequence (DNA): TGCAGCACCGGGACAGGGGGTTCTCGGGAGACCCAGTACTTC.

With respect to this clonotype: A read error may explain this, as a much larger clone is one base away. The DNA of the CDR3 is TGTGCCAGCAGTAGAGTAGCGGCAGTCACAGATACGCAGTATTTT. Protein: CASSRVAAVTDTQYF. This chain uses TRBV6-2 or TRBV6-3 with TRBJ2-3; a weak D match, TRBD2 (6 bases). The CDR3 is made up of 15 amino acids. The V gene lost 5 bases and the J gene lost 2 bases, with 14 bases spanning the gap. The germline V gene encodes CDR1 MNHEY and CDR2 SVGEGT.

Note on this clonotype: This may arise from a read error, as a much more abundant clone is one base away. The CDR3 region has the DNA TGTGCCAGCAGTGATAGACAAGGTTCGGTAGCCCAGCATTTT. Translating gives CASSDRQGSVAQHF. The chain joins TRBV6-2 or TRBV6-3 to TRBJ1-5; D uncertain. From germline, CDR1 is MNHEY and CDR2 SVGEGT. The V gene lost 5 bases and the J gene lost 11 bases, with 19 bases spanning the gap. The CDR3 covers 14 residues.

As to this clonotype: The conserved phenylalanine or tryptophan is not found at the CDR3 terminus, so this likely reflects a read error. V is TRBV6-1 and J is TRBJ1-5; no reliable D call. The germline V and J ends were trimmed by 2 bases and 3 bases, with 8 bases remaining between them. Germline V lookup: CDR1 MNHNS, CDR2 SASEGT. The CDR3 runs 14 residues. The CDR3 here is CASSESGVNQPQHL. CDR3 nucleotides: TGTGCCAGCAGTGAATCGGGAGTCAATCAGCCCCAGCATTTA.

This clonotype was counted ten times or more. The chain is built from TRBV29-1 and TRBJ2-1; the match to TRBD2 covers 9 bases. CDR3 length equals 13 residues. The ends lost 8 bases at V and 9 bases at J; junction bases unmatched: 11. CDR1 and CDR2 from the germline V gene are SQVTM and ANQGSEA. The CDR3 sequence is CSPVAGGMGEQFF. CDR3 nucleotides: TGCAGCCCCGTGGCGGGAGGGATGGGTGAGCAGTTCTTC.

In this sample, this clonotype turned up a few times. The gene calls are TRBV7-9 and TRBJ2-7; no clear D. The length of the CDR3 is 12 residues. CDR1 SEHNR and CDR2 FQNEAQ come from the germline V gene (reference sequence). V was shortened by 0 bases and J by 7 bases, with 7 bases between the two germline ends. The CDR3 DNA sequence: TGTGCCAGCAGCTTAGCGCGAAAAGAGCAGTACTTC. Protein product: CASSLARKEQYF.

CDR3 DNA: TGTGCCAGCAGTAAGACGGGGGGCACAGATACGCAGTATTTT. This encodes CASSKTGGTDTQYF. The chain uses TRBV6-2 or TRBV6-3 and TRBJ2-3; weak D call: TRBD2 (6 bases). The germline gives CDR1 MNHEY, CDR2 SVGEGT. V lost 5 bases, J lost 1 base, and 10 bases lay in between. The CDR3 totals 14 residues.

The V and J genes are TRBV5-1 and TRBJ1-3, with TRBD1 matching 7 bases. CDR3 length equals 13 residues. With 4 bases clipped from V and 7 bases from J, the junction kept 5 bases outside the gene matches. The V gene's germline CDR1 is SGHRS and CDR2 YFSETQ. The CDR3 sequence: CASSTGQANTIYF. The DNA for the CDR3 is TGCGCCAGCAGCACCGGACAGGCTAACACCATATATTTT.

Notes on this clonotype: An end of the junction does not agree with germline; a read error may underlie this. The chain employs TRBV11-1 and TRBJ2-5; TRBD2 matches 13 bases. The CDR3 loop spans 17 amino acids. Germline CDR1 and CDR2: SGHAT and FQDESV (reference sequence). CDR3 region: CASSLQPGLAGQDTQYF. CDR3 nucleotide sequence: TGTGCTAGCAGCCTTCAACCGGGACTAGCGGGACAAGATACCCAGTACTTC. The whole variable domain, remainder taken from reference TRBV11-1 and TRBJ2-5, is EAEVAQSPRYKITEKSQAVAFWCDPISGHATLYWYRQILGQGPELLVQFQDESVVDDSQLPKDRFSAERLKGVDSTLKIQPAELGDSAMYLCASSLQPGLAGQDTQYFGPGTRLLVL.

Points on this clonotype: At one boundary the junction diverges from the germline segment, which might be a read error. The V gene is TRBV11-2, the J gene TRBJ2-1, with D maybe TRBD1 (6 bases). This CDR3 has 13 residues. CDR1 and CDR2 from the germline V gene are SGHAT and FQNNGV. This chain's CDR3 is CASRTGDYNDQFF. DNA for the CDR3: TGTGCCAGCAGGACAGGCGATTACAATGATCAGTTCTTC.

This clonotype was seen many times. The chain carries TRBV30 and TRBJ1-5; D unclear. V gave up 0 bases and J gave up 1 base, with 4 bases separating them. The germline V gene encodes CDR1 GTSNPN and CDR2 SVGIG (reference sequence). This CDR3 spans 13 amino acids. The CDR3 here is CAWSVNSNQPQHF. CDR3 DNA sequence: TGTGCCTGGAGTGTGAACAGCAATCAGCCCCAGCATTTT.

With regard to this clonotype: This may come from a read error, since a much larger clone is one base off. CDR3: CANSQGREGTGYTF. The CDR3 bases are TGTGCCAACAGCCAAGGGAGGGAAGGTACTGGCTACACCTTC. This sequence joins TRBV4-2 and TRBJ1-2; no clear D. The CDR3 totals 14 residues. Germline values: CDR1 LGHNA, CDR2 YNFKEQ.

This clonotype was observed a few times. Relative to the germline gene, one junction end is altered; a read error may explain this. The V and J genes are TRBV6-1 and TRBJ1-1; possible D gene TRBD1, 6 bases. Germline V gene sequence: CDR1 MNHNS, CDR2 SASEGT. The CDR3 has 13 residues. The chain's CDR3 is CASNPGANTEAIF. DNA of the CDR3: TGTGCCAGCAATCCAGGGGCGAACACTGAAGCTATCTTT.

This clonotype was observed a handful of times. This CDR3 reads CSTMGQGAGGNTIYF. In DNA, the CDR3 is TGCAGCACCATGGGACAGGGGGCAGGTGGAAACACCATATATTTT. This chain links TRBV29-1 with TRBJ1-3; 12 bases match TRBD1. Germline V gene data show CDR1 as SQVTM and CDR2 as ANQGSEA. The V and J ends lost 8 bases and 3 bases, in that order; junction bases with no gene match: 8. This CDR3 has 15 residues.

About this clonotype: One end of the junction is discordant with germline, which a read error may explain. V and J are TRBV29-1 and TRBJ2-1; D is ambiguous. The CDR3 runs 15 residues. CDR1 is SQVTM, CDR2 ANQGSEA, per germline. CDR3 in DNA: TGCAGCGTTGAAGAAATGGCATACTCGGGCAATGGGCAGTTCTTC. Residues: CSVEEMAYSGNGQFF.

As for this clonotype: A clone one base away is much larger, so this may be a read error. The chain carries TRBV6-1 and TRBJ2-2; no clear D gene. The CDR3 is 13 amino acids. CDR1 and CDR2 from the germline V gene are MNHNS and SASEGT. Here the CDR3 DNA reads TGTGCCAGCACGAGACATAGCACCAGGGAGCTGTTTTTT. This translates into CASTRHSTRELFF.

Points on this clonotype: No conserved phenylalanine or tryptophan is present at the end of the CDR3, so a read error is the likely explanation. The chain employs TRBV28 and TRBJ2-5; maybe TRBD1 (6 bases). V gave up 5 bases and J gave up 0 bases, with 13 bases separating them. The V gene's germline CDR1 is MDHEN and CDR2 SYDVKM. The CDR3 extends over 15 amino acids. The CDR3 nucleotides read TGTGCCAGCAGTCCCCTTACAGGGAACCAAGAGACCCAGTACTCC. Protein: CASSPLTGNQETQYS.

Comment on this clonotype: A read error may account for a junction end that differs from germline. This chain links TRBV6-5 with TRBJ2-4; TRBD1 matches 7 bases. The CDR3 consists of 17 residues. Germline V lookup: CDR1 MNHEY, CDR2 SVGAGI. CDR3 sequence: CANSYSAPLGGRDIQYF. The CDR3, as DNA: TGTGCCAACAGTTACTCAGCACCCCTAGGGGGCAGAGACATTCAGTACTTC.

Points on this clonotype: At one end, the junction sequence differs from germline, possibly due to a read error. The chain couples TRBV5-1 to TRBJ1-1, with D possibly TRBD1 on 5 matching bases. This CDR3 has 15 residues. Germline CDR1 and CDR2: SGHRS and YFSETQ. CDR3 sequence (DNA): TGCACCAGCAGATTGGAAGTAGGGGAGAGGACTGAAGCTTTCTTT. Protein sequence: CTSRLEVGERTEAFF.